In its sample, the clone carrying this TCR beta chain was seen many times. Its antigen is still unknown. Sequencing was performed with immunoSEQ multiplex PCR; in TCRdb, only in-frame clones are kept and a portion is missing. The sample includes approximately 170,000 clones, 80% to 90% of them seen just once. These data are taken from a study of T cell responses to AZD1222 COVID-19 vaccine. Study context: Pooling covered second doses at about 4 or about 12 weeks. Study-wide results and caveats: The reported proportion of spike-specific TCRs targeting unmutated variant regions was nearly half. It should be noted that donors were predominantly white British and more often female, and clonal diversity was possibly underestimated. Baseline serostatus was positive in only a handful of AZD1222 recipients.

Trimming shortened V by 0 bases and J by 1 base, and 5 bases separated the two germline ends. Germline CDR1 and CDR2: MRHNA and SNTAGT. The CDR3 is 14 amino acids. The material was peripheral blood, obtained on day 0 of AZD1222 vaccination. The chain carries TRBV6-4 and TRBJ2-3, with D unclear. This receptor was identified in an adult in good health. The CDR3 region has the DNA TGTGCCAGCAGTGACTCGCAGGGCACAGATACGCAGTATTTT. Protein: CASSDSQGTDTQYF.